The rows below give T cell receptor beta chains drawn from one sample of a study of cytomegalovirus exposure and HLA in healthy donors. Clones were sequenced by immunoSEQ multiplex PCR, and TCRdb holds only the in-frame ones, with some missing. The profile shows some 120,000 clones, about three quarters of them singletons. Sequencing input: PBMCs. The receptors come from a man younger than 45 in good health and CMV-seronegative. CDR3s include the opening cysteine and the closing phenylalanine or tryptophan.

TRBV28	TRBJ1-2	CASSDGGRRGYTF
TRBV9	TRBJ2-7	CASSDGGDSYEQYF
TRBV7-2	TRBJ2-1	CASNPRQGSYNEQFF
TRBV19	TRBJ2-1	CASSIGQAYNEQFF
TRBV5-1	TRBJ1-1	CASSLGGIAEAFF
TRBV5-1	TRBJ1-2	CASSLGQGSYGYTF
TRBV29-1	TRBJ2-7	CSVAKQGARSLTYEQYF
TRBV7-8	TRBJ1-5	CASSLSNRVRISQPQHF
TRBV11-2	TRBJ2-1	CASSRGQGIYNEQFF
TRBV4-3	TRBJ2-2	CASSSGQGAPGELFF
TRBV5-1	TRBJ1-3	CASSLGSSGNTIYF
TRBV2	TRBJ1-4	CASRVDSLKEKLFF
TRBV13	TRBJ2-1	CASFKQGARNEQFF